This entry concerns a single T cell receptor beta chain. As yet, its antigen is unknown. Other DNA variants within this sample encode the same CDR3. Adult Caucasians living in Nashville, Tennessee made up all of the donors. Each PCR replicate from the sorted subsets contained about 210 ng DNA, which is tens of thousands of T cell genomes. Profiled with immunoSEQ multiplex PCR; TCRdb holds only in-frame clones, not every one. This table holds more than 2,000,000 clones, more than 90% found once. V shed 4 bases and J shed 2 bases, with 4 bases lying between them. The CDR3 consists of 12 residues. The germline CDR1 and CDR2 sequences are LNHDA and SQIVND (reference sequence). The data were taken from a study of shared clonotypes between healthy human individuals. Study details: Each donor had three CD4 naive, three CD4 memory, two CD8 naive and one CD8 memory plate. Study conclusions and caveats: The naive CD4 repertoires of four donors were compared, and roughly 5.1% of clonotypes were shared.

V and J are TRBV19 and TRBJ2-3; the D is unclear. The source is a man younger than 35 in good health. The source material was naive CD4+ T cells sorted from blood. Subset meaning: CD45RA+ positively selected. CDR3 sequence reads: CASSRTTDTQYF. DNA of the CDR3: TGTGCCAGTAGTAGAACCACAGATACGCAGTATTTT.